The source of this TCR beta chain is a study of molecular identifiers for immune sequencing clone quantification. Whole-study context: Replicate RNA came from about 20,000 or 100,000 naive CD8 cells and was split five ways, and four parts were sequenced.

With listed TCR primers and previously described methods, bulk TCR libraries were prepared. MiXCR, run by TCRdb on the PCR reads, gives a single entry per CDR3 protein. The sample yields 65,000 to 70,000 distinct CDR3 sequences, around 18% seen once. The study, taken as a whole, reports: Researchers reportedly could pick up spiked Jurkat TCR RNA from one cell mixed into one million naive cells. Clones that exceeded 20 RNA copies held over 97% of effector molecules, yet under 1% in naive cells.

This clonotype has only a few counts. Antigen specificity is unknown. CDR1 SEHNR and CDR2 FQNEAQ come from the germline V gene (reference sequence). V was clipped by 5 bases and J by 1 base; unmatched bases: 4. CDR3 length: 15 residues. The source of this sequence is a human donor in good health. Some libraries in this study had Jurkat cell RNA spiked in. The chain uses TRBV7-9 and TRBJ2-7; 11 bases line up with TRBD2. The sequencing input was naive CD8+ T cells from blood, with Jurkat cell RNA spiked in. The subset denotes: FACS-sorted CD8+CD4-CCR7+CD45RA+ naive T cells. The CDR3 protein is CASSMTSGASYEQYF. The CDR3 region has the DNA TGTGCCAGCAGCATGACTAGCGGGGCTTCCTACGAGCAGTACTTC.